Listed below are T cell receptor beta chains from one sample, sequenced in a study of cytomegalovirus exposure and HLA in healthy donors. Sequencing used immunoSEQ multiplex PCR; TCRdb keeps in-frame clones, though not all of them. The sample lists about 110,000 clones; less than 85% were seen once. The sequencing sample was made of PBMCs. The receptor set was obtained from a man in his 60s in good health and CMV-seronegative. CDR3s include the opening cysteine and the closing phenylalanine or tryptophan. Each record gives: clone size, V gene, J gene, D gene, CDR3 protein, CDR3 DNA. D genes are given only for firm matches. Size is stated for part of the rows, as once, few or many counts, or as a class when the clone is expanded.

.	TRBV11-2	TRBJ1-1	TRBD1	CASSYQGAMNTEAFF	TGTGCCAGCAGCTACCAGGGGGCGATGAACACTGAAGCTTTCTTT
.	TRBV7-9	TRBJ2-1	.	CASSAEGLSYNEQFF	TGTGCCAGCAGCGCCGAGGGACTCTCCTACAATGAGCAGTTCTTC
.	TRBV10-3	TRBJ2-5	.	CAISKPGAQETQYF	TGTGCCATCAGCAAACCGGGAGCACAAGAGACCCAGTACTTC
.	TRBV7-8	TRBJ2-6	.	CASSLIGLREDGANVLTF	TGTGCCAGCAGCTTAATAGGATTGAGGGAGGATGGGGCCAACGTCCTGACTTTC
.	TRBV27	TRBJ1-5	TRBD1	CASSLDRGSNQPQHF	TGTGCCAGCAGTTTGGACAGGGGTAGCAATCAGCCCCAGCATTTT
.	TRBV14	TRBJ2-6	TRBD2	CASSQAYGGAGANVLTF	TGTGCCAGCAGCCAAGCCTATGGGGGGGCTGGGGCCAACGTCCTGACTTTC
.	TRBV7-2	TRBJ1-3	.	CASSLGNTASGNTIYF	TGTGCCAGCAGCTTAGGGAACACAGCCTCTGGAAACACCATATATTTT
.	TRBV7-9	TRBJ1-1	.	CASSLAGGNTEAFF	TGTGCCAGCAGCTTAGCCGGGGGGAACACTGAAGCTTTCTTT
.	TRBV2	TRBJ1-4	TRBD1	CASSEDRGGEKLFF	TGTGCCAGCAGTGAAGACAGGGGGGGTGAAAAACTGTTTTTT
.	TRBV4-1	TRBJ1-5	.	CASSQDLGSPGQPQHF	TGCGCCAGCAGCCAAGATTTGGGCAGCCCGGGGCAGCCCCAGCATTTT
few	TRBV27	TRBJ2-1	.	CASSLYNSRGGQFF	TGTGCCAGCAGTTTATATAACTCAAGGGGTGGGCAGTTCTTC
.	TRBV2	TRBJ1-1	.	CASSDGQFPEAFF	TGTGCCAGCAGTGACGGACAGTTTCCTGAAGCTTTCTTT
.	TRBV28	TRBJ1-1	.	CASSNSGTGAFF	TGTGCCAGCAGTAATTCCGGGACTGGGGCTTTCTTT
.	TRBV11-2	TRBJ2-7	TRBD2	CASSLEGLATYEQYF	TGTGCCAGCAGCTTAGAGGGACTAGCTACCTACGAGCAGTACTTC
.	TRBV5-1	TRBJ1-2	.	CASSLGEHSNYTF	TGCGCCAGCAGCTTGGGAGAGCATTCCAACTACACCTTC
.	TRBV10-3	TRBJ1-6	TRBD1	CAISESWTGEGSPLHF	TGTGCCATCAGTGAGTCGTGGACAGGGGAAGGTTCACCCCTCCACTTT
.	TRBV6-6	TRBJ1-1	.	CASSYSGTLNTEAFF	TGTGCCAGCAGTTACTCGGGGACACTGAACACTGAAGCTTTCTTT
.	TRBV28	TRBJ1-3	.	CASSRSPGGGNTIYF	TGTGCCAGCAGTCGGAGCCCTGGCGGTGGAAACACCATATATTTT
.	TRBV2	TRBJ1-3	.	CASSAIGAAGNTIYF	TGTGCCAGCAGTGCTATAGGGGCGGCTGGAAACACCATATATTTT
.	TRBV7-2	TRBJ1-2	.	CASRLGGGSSRIYGYTF	TGTGCCAGCAGATTGGGGGGAGGGTCCAGCCGGATCTATGGCTACACCTTC
few	TRBV7-2	TRBJ2-5	TRBD2	CASSLERGLAQETQYF	TGTGCCAGCAGCTTAGAGCGGGGGTTAGCCCAAGAGACCCAGTACTTC
.	TRBV6-1	TRBJ2-5	TRBD1	CASIFRTGQETQYF	TGTGCCAGCATTTTTCGGACAGGACAAGAGACCCAGTACTTC
.	TRBV6-4	TRBJ2-1	TRBD2	CASSVAGGPYNEQFF	TGTGCCAGCAGTGTGGCGGGGGGGCCCTACAATGAGCAGTTCTTC
.	TRBV15	TRBJ1-3	.	CATSTQQNSGNTIYF	TGTGCCACCAGCACCCAACAGAACTCTGGAAACACCATATATTTT
.	TRBV30	TRBJ1-5	.	CAWGGQDEGPQHF	TGTGCCTGGGGAGGGCAGGACGAGGGGCCCCAGCATTTT
.	TRBV6-1	TRBJ1-2	TRBD1	CASSEAQPGRGLGNSGYTF	TGTGCCAGCAGTGAAGCGCAGCCCGGCAGGGGGCTAGGGAATAGCGGCTACACCTTC
.	TRBV27	TRBJ1-1	TRBD1	CASSLWGTGSTEAFF	TGTGCCAGCAGTTTATGGGGGACAGGGTCCACTGAAGCTTTCTTT
.	TRBV9	TRBJ2-6	.	CASSPLSSGANVLTF	TGTGCCAGCAGCCCCTTATCCTCTGGGGCCAACGTCCTGACTTTC
.	TRBV30	TRBJ2-7	TRBD1	CAWSTGPGGYGQYF	TGTGCCTGGAGTACGGGGCCAGGGGGCTACGGGCAGTACTTC
.	TRBV30	TRBJ2-7	.	CAWSPAGGPRYEQYF	TGTGCCTGGAGCCCCGCCGGGGGACCTCGATACGAGCAGTACTTC
.	TRBV5-1	TRBJ2-5	TRBD2	CASSPGGEETQYF	TGCGCCAGCAGCCCGGGAGGGGAGGAGACCCAGTACTTC
once	TRBV19	TRBJ1-1	.	CASSIVVGALNTEAFF	TGTGCCAGTAGTATAGTTGTGGGAGCCCTTAACACTGAAGCTTTCTTT
once	TRBV6-5	TRBJ2-1	TRBD1	CASTRDRGPNNEQFF	TGTGCCAGCACACGCGACAGGGGGCCCAACAATGAGCAGTTCTTC
.	TRBV29-1	TRBJ2-7	TRBD1	CSVESSSGGISYEQYF	TGCAGCGTTGAATCTTCGTCAGGGGGAATCTCCTACGAGCAGTACTTC
.	TRBV19	TRBJ1-1	TRBD1	CASSWKGTGDTEAFF	TGTGCCAGTAGTTGGAAGGGCACAGGGGACACTGAAGCTTTCTTT
.	TRBV5-1	TRBJ1-1	.	CASSSGTLNTEAFF	TGCGCCAGCAGCAGCGGGACGTTGAACACTGAAGCTTTCTTT
.	TRBV27	TRBJ2-3	TRBD1	CASSFDRGSTDTQYF	TGTGCCAGCAGTTTCGACAGGGGCAGCACAGATACGCAGTATTTT
.	TRBV5-1	TRBJ1-6	.	CASSQERGGLPLHF	TGCGCCAGCAGCCAGGAGAGGGGGGGCTTACCCCTCCACTTT
.	TRBV18	TRBJ1-3	.	CASSGDNSGNTIYF	TGTGCCAGCTCAGGGGACAACTCTGGAAACACCATATATTTT
.	TRBV27	TRBJ1-5	.	CASSPRGGIVGQPQHF	TGTGCCAGCAGTCCTCGGGGGGGAATAGTAGGACAGCCCCAGCATTTT
.	TRBV2	TRBJ2-1	.	CASSEVGQFNNEQFF	TGTGCCAGCAGTGAAGTAGGACAGTTCAACAATGAGCAGTTCTTC
.	TRBV6-5	TRBJ1-2	TRBD1	CASRPGQGRGGYTF	TGTGCCAGCAGACCCGGACAGGGGAGGGGTGGCTACACCTTC
.	TRBV4-2	TRBJ2-1	.	CASSQVVVGGNEQFF	TGTGCCAGCAGCCAAGTGGTGGTGGGAGGCAATGAGCAGTTCTTC
.	TRBV7-6	TRBJ2-1	.	CASSYKPSPHYTGGPSYNEQFF	TGTGCCAGCAGCTATAAACCGTCCCCACATTACACCGGGGGGCCCTCCTACAATGAGCAGTTCTTC
.	TRBV10-3	TRBJ2-7	.	CAIKRGSGATYEQYF	TGTGCCATCAAGAGGGGTAGCGGAGCCACCTACGAGCAGTACTTC
.	TRBV7-9	TRBJ1-3	.	CASSLGGRGFGNTIYF	TGTGCCAGCAGCTTAGGCGGCAGGGGCTTTGGAAACACCATATATTTT
.	TRBV2	TRBJ1-2	.	CASSEQGYYGYTF	TGTGCCAGCAGTGAACAGGGTTACTATGGCTACACCTTC
.	TRBV30	TRBJ2-3	.	CAWSVMTKDTQYF	TGTGCCTGGAGTGTAATGACTAAAGATACGCAGTATTTT
.	TRBV6-5	TRBJ1-1	TRBD1	CASSLRQGTEAFF	TGTGCCAGCAGCCTCCGACAGGGGACTGAAGCTTTCTTT
.	TRBV2	TRBJ1-4	.	CASTGSGKLFF	TGTGCCAGCACCGGTTCGGGAAAACTGTTTTTT
.	TRBV5-1	TRBJ2-7	.	CASSLADSDPYEQYF	TGCGCCAGCAGCTTGGCCGACTCCGATCCCTACGAGCAGTACTTC
.	TRBV11-2	TRBJ2-7	.	CASGVQGNSYEQYF	TGTGCCAGCGGAGTACAGGGAAACTCCTACGAGCAGTACTTC
.	TRBV4-1	TRBJ2-5	.	CASSQPSNLLHF	TGCGCCAGCAGCCAACCTAGCAACTTGTTGCACTTC